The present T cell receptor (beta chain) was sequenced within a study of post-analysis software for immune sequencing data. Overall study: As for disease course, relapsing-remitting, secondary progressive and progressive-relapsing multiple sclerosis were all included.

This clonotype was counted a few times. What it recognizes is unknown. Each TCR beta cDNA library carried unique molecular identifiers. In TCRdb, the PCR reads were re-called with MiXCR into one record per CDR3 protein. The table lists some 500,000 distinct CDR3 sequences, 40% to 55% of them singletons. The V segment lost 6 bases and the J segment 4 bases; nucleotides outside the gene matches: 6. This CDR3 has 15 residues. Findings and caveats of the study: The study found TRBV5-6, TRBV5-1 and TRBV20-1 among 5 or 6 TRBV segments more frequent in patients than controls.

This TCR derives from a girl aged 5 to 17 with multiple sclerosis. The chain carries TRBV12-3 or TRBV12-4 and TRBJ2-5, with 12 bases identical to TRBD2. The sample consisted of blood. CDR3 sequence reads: CASSPPGLAGETQYF. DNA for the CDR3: TGTGCCAGCAGCCCTCCGGGACTAGCGGGAGAGACCCAGTACTTC.